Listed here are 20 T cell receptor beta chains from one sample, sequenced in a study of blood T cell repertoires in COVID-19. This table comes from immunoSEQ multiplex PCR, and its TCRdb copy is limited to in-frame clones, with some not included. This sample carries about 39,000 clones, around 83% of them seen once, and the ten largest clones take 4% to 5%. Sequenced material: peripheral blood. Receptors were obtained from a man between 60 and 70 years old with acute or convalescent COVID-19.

The CDR3 loop reads CSARTRNEQFF. CDR3 DNA sequence: TGCAGTGCTAGGACTCGTAATGAGCAGTTCTTC. The V gene is TRBV20-1, the J gene TRBJ2-1; no reliable D call. The CDR3 runs to 11 residues. Germline V lookup: CDR1 DFQATT, CDR2 SNEGSKA (reference sequence). V was clipped by 3 bases and J by 7 bases, with 7 bases between them.

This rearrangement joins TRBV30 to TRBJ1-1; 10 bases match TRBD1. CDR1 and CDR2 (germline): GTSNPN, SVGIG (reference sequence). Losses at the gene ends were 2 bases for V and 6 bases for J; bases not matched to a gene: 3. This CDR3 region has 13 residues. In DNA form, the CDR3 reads TGTGCCTGGAGTCCCGGACAGGGGGCTGAAGCTTTCTTT. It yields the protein CAWSPGQGAEAFF.

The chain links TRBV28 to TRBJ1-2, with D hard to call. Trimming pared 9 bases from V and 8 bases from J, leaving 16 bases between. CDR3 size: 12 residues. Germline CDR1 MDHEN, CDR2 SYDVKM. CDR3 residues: CASSSLAGGYTF. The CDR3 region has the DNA TGTGCCAGTTCCAGTTTAGCGGGGGGCTACACCTTC.

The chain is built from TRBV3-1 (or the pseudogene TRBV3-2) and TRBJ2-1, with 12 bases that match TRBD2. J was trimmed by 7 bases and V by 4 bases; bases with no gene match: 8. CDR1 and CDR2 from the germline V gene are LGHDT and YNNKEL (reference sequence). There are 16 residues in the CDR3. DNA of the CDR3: TGTGCCAGCAGCCTTGGACTAGCGGGATACGGGAATGAGCAGTTCTTC. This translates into CASSLGLAGYGNEQFF.

CDR3 in DNA: TGTGCCAGCAGTTACTCGATTGCCGGGAACGAGCAGTACTTC. Amino acids: CASSYSIAGNEQYF. The chain is built from TRBV6-2 or TRBV6-3 and TRBJ2-7; TRBD2 might be the D (5 bases). Germline CDR1 MNHEY, CDR2 SVGEGT. Trimming stripped 0 bases from V and 5 bases from J, with 11 bases between. The CDR3 runs 14 residues.

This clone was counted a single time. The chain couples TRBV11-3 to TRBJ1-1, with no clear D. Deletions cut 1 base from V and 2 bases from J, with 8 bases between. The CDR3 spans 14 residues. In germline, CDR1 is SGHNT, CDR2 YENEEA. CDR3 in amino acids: CASSLGSGNTEAFF. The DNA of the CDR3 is TGTGCCAGCAGCTTAGGGTCCGGTAACACTGAAGCTTTCTTT.

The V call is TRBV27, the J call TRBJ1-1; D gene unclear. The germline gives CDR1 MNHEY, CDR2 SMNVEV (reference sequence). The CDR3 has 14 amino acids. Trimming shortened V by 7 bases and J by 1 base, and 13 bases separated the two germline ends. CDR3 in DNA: TGTGCCAGCACCTTAAGGCGGGGGAACACTGAAGCTTTCTTT. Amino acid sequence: CASTLRRGNTEAFF.

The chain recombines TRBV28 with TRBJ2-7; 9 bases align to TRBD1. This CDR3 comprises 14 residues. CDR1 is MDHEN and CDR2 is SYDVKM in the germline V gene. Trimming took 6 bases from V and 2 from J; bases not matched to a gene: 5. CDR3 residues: CASSTGGHTYEQYF. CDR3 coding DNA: TGTGCCAGCAGCACAGGGGGCCACACCTACGAGCAGTACTTC.

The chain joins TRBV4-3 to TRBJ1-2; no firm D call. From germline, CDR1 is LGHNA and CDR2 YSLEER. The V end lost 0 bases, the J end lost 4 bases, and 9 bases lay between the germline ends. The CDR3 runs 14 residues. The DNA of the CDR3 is TGCGCCAGCAGCCAAGACAGGCTGGGCTATGGCTACACCTTC. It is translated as CASSQDRLGYGYTF.

The CDR3 DNA sequence: TGTGCCAGCACCTTTTGGAGGGTCAAAGAGACCCAGTACTTC. Translation gives CASTFWRVKETQYF. V is TRBV7-8 and J is TRBJ2-5; TRBD2 is a possible D gene (6 bases). Germline CDR1 SGHVS, CDR2 FQNEAQ. The ends were cut back, 7 bases at V and 3 bases at J, with 15 bases in the middle. There are 14 residues in the CDR3.

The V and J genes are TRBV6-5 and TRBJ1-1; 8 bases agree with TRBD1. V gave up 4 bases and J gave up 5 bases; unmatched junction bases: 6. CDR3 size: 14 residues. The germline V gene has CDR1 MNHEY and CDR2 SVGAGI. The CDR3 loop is CASSSRTGLTEAFF. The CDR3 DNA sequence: TGTGCCAGCAGTTCCCGGACAGGGTTGACTGAAGCTTTCTTT.

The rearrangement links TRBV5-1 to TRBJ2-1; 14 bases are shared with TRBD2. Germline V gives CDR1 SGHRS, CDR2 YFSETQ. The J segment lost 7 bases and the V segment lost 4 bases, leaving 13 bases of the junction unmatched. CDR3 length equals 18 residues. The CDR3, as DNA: TGCGCCAGCAGCCGACCGGGACTAGCGGGGGAAACGAGGAATGAGCAGTTCTTC. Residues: CASSRPGLAGETRNEQFF.

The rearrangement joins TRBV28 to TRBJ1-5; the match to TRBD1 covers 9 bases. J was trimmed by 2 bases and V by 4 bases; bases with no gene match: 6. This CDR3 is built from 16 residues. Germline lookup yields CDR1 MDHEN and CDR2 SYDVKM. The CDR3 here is CASSSPTGGGNQPQHF. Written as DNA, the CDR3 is TGTGCCAGCAGTTCCCCGACAGGGGGGGGCAATCAGCCCCAGCATTTT.

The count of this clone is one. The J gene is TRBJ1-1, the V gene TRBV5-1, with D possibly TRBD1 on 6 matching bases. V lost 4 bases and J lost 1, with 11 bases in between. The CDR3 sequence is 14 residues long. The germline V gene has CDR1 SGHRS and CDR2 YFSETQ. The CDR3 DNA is TGCGCCAGCAGCCGCGGACAGACGAACACTGAAGCTTTCTTT. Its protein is CASSRGQTNTEAFF.

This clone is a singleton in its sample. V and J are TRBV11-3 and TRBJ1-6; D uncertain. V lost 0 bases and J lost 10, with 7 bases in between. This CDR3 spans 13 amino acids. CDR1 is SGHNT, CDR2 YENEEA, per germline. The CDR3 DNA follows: TGTGCCAGCAGCTTAGATCTAATGTCACCCCTCCACTTT. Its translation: CASSLDLMSPLHF.

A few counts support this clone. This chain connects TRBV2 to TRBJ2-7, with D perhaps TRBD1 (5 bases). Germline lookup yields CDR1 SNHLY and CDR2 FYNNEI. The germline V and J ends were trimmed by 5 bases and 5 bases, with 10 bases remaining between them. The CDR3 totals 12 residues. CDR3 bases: TGTGCCAGCAGTTGGGGCAGGGACGAGCAGTACTTC. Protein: CASSWGRDEQYF.

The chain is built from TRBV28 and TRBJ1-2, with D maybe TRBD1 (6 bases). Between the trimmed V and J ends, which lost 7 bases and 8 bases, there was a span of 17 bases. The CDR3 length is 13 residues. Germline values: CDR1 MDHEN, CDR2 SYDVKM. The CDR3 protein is CASTLLGAGGYTF. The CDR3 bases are TGTGCCAGCACCTTGCTGGGGGCAGGGGGCTACACCTTC.

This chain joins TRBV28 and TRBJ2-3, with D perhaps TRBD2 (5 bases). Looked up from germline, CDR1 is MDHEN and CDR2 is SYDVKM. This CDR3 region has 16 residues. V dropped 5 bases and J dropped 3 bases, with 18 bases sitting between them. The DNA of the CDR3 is TGTGCCAGCAGTCGACCAGTTCTAGGACTTACAGATACGCAGTATTTT. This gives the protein CASSRPVLGLTDTQYF.

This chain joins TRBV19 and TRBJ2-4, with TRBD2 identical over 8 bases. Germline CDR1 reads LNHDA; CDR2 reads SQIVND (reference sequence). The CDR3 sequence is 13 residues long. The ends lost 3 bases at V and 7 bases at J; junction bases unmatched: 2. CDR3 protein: CASSIGTRNIQYF. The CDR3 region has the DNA TGTGCCAGTAGTATCGGGACTAGGAACATTCAGTACTTC.

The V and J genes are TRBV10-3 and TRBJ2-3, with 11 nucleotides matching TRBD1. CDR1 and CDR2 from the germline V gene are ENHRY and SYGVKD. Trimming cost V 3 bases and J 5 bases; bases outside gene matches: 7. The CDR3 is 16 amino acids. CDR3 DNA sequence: TGTGCCATCAGTGAAGCGGGACAGGGGGTTGGAGATACGCAGTATTTT. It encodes CAISEAGQGVGDTQYF.